Detailed here is one T cell receptor (beta chain). Its target is unknown. Distinct nucleotide sequences in the sample also encode this CDR3. These data come from a study of shared clonotypes between healthy human individuals. The study, taken as a whole, reports: Some naive CD4 clonotypes, roughly 4.7%, turned up in common across several donors.

V shed 5 bases, J shed 4 bases, and the junction held 7 bases outside the gene matches. The germline gives CDR1 SEHNR, CDR2 FQNEAQ (reference sequence). The CDR3 extends over 15 amino acids. Libraries were prepared by immunoSEQ multiplex PCR; TCRdb keeps only in-frame clonotypes and omits some of them. Of 2,500,000 or so clones listed, roughly 93% are singletons. In the CD4+ fraction, cells were divided into CD45RA+ naive and CD45RA-negative memory subsets. The sample was naive CD4+ T cells from PBMCs. The subset denotes: CD45RA+ positively selected. This receptor was taken from a man aged 18 to 35 in good health. Some clones in this sample may be carry-over from other donors' samples. This chain connects TRBV7-9 to TRBJ2-7; 11 bases are shared with TRBD1. As DNA, the CDR3 is TGTGCCAGCAGCCCGCGCGGACAGGGGGCTTACGAGCAGTACTTC. Translated, it gives CASSPRGQGAYEQYF.